This T cell receptor (beta chain) was identified during a study of T cell responses to AZD1222 COVID-19 vaccine. Study-level findings and limits: Donor demographics were predominantly white British with a female majority; clonal diversity may be underestimated.

The CDR3 loop spans 14 amino acids. The trim removed 0 bases at V and 11 bases at J, leaving 5 bases unmatched. Germline V lookup: CDR1 SGHKS, CDR2 YYEKEE (reference sequence). This clone has just one count. Its antigen is as yet unknown. Sequencing was performed with immunoSEQ multiplex PCR; in TCRdb, only in-frame clones are kept and a portion is missing. The sample records over 85,000 clones, around nine tenths being singletons. This chain connects TRBV5-5 to TRBJ2-1, with 10 positions matching TRBD2. The material sequenced was peripheral blood, taken 28 days after the second AZD1222 dose. The TCR was taken from an adult who received the AZD1222 COVID-19 vaccine. CDR3 coding DNA: TGTGCCAGCAGCTTGGCTAGCGGGAGTAGGAAGCAGTTCTTC. Protein: CASSLASGSRKQFF.